These 10 T cell receptor beta chains were all obtained from the same sample, sequenced in a study of blood T cell repertoires in COVID-19. Here immunoSEQ multiplex PCR was the method, and the copy in TCRdb shows in-frame clones only, minus some. Among about 270,000 clones listed, more than 75% were seen once. The sequencing input was peripheral blood. The source is a man between 40 and 49 years old who had recovered from COVID-19.

V and J are TRBV12-5 and TRBJ1-4; maybe TRBD1 (6 bases). Germline V CDR1 and CDR2: LGHNT, FRNRAP. Trimming took 0 bases from V and 0 from J, leaving 14 bases between them. The CDR3 consists of 18 residues. The CDR3 loop is CASGLVRQGIATNEKLFF. The CDR3 DNA follows: TGTGCTAGTGGTTTGGTAAGGCAGGGGATCGCAACTAATGAAAAACTGTTTTTT.

V is TRBV7-2 and J is TRBJ2-5; 12 bases map to TRBD2. Germline CDR1 is SGHTA and CDR2 is FQGNSA. The V segment lost 4 bases and the J segment 4 bases; nucleotides outside the gene matches: 10. The CDR3 covers 17 residues. The CDR3 DNA reads as TGTGCCAGCAGCTCGGGGGGGGCTAGCGGGGGGGCAGAGACCCAGTACTTC. Translating it yields CASSSGGASGGAETQYF.

The chain combines TRBV4-3 with TRBJ2-7; no clear D gene. The V end was cut by 0 bases, the J end by 3 bases, with 6 bases between. The germline gives CDR1 LGHNA, CDR2 YSLEER. The CDR3 covers 13 residues. This CDR3 is CASSQDLYYEQYF. CDR3 bases: TGCGCCAGCAGCCAAGACCTCTACTACGAGCAGTACTTC.

This chain joins TRBV3-1 (or the pseudogene TRBV3-2) and TRBJ2-6; D ambiguous. Trimming cost V 0 bases and J 8 bases, with 5 bases left between them. The CDR3 contains 13 residues. The germline V gene has CDR1 LGHDT and CDR2 YNNKEL (reference sequence). The CDR3 sequence is CASSQDSPNVLTF. The CDR3 nucleotides are TGTGCCAGCAGCCAAGACAGTCCCAACGTCCTGACTTTC.

The rearrangement links TRBV6-2 or TRBV6-3 to TRBJ2-1; D perhaps matches TRBD2 (6 bases). The CDR3 sequence is 14 residues long. Germline V gene sequence: CDR1 MNHEY, CDR2 SVGEGT. V lost 7 bases to trimming and J lost 4 bases, with 14 bases between them. The CDR3 loop is CASTPGGAYNEQFF. The CDR3, as DNA: TGTGCCAGCACCCCAGGCGGGGCGTACAATGAGCAGTTCTTC.

The chain has TRBV10-1 and TRBJ2-1, with 10 bases lining up with TRBD2. This CDR3 is built from 15 residues. With 0 bases clipped from V and 12 bases from J, the junction kept 8 bases outside the gene matches. The germline V gene has CDR1 WNHNN and CDR2 SYGVQD (reference sequence). The CDR3 reads CASSESTSGAVRQFF. The DNA of the CDR3 is TGCGCCAGCAGTGAGTCAACTAGCGGGGCCGTGAGGCAGTTCTTC.

The chain combines TRBV14 with TRBJ2-1; TRBD2 agrees at 8 bases. Germline V gene lookup returns CDR1 SGHDN and CDR2 FVKESK. The CDR3 has 15 residues. Trimming took 1 base from V and 3 from J; bases not matched to a gene: 2. DNA for the CDR3: TGTGCCAGCAGCCAAGGACTAGCGATCTACAATGAGCAGTTCTTC. Translating it yields CASSQGLAIYNEQFF.

The chain combines TRBV5-6 with TRBJ2-1; 7 nucleotides match TRBD2. This CDR3 region has 15 residues. Per germline, CDR1 SGHDT and CDR2 YYEEEE. Losses at the gene ends were 4 bases for V and 8 bases for J; bases not matched to a gene: 12. This CDR3 reads CASSPTNGGMDEQFF. The CDR3 nucleotides are TGTGCCAGCAGCCCGACCAACGGGGGGATGGATGAGCAGTTCTTC.

V and J are TRBV30 and TRBJ1-2; 10 bases map to TRBD1. Germline V gives CDR1 GTSNPN, CDR2 SVGIG (reference sequence). The CDR3 loop spans 14 amino acids. The V segment lost 0 bases and the J segment 7 bases; nucleotides outside the gene matches: 5. The CDR3 reads CAWSVDRGLSGYTF. CDR3 nucleotides: TGTGCCTGGAGTGTTGACAGGGGGCTCTCTGGCTACACCTTC.

The chain joins TRBV7-9 to TRBJ2-3, with D possibly being TRBD2 (6 bases). V lost 3 bases and J 1 base, leaving 8 bases between the germline ends. Per germline, CDR1 SEHNR and CDR2 FQNEAQ (reference sequence). This CDR3 has 14 amino acids. This CDR3 reads CASSFSGGTDTQYF. The CDR3 DNA reads as TGTGCCAGCAGCTTCTCGGGGGGCACAGATACGCAGTATTTT.